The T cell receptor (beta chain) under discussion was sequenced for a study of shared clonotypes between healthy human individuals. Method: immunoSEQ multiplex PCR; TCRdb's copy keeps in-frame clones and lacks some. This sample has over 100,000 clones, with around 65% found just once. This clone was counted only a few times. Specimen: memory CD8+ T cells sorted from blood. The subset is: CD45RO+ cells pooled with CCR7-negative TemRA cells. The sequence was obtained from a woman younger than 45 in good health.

The CDR3 sequence is CASTRGPNQPQHF. CDR3 nucleotide sequence: TGTGCCAGTACCCGGGGTCCCAATCAGCCCCAGCATTTT. The genes are TRBV19 and TRBJ1-5; D is unresolved. The ends were cut back, 7 bases at V and 3 bases at J, with 10 bases in the middle. CDR1 is LNHDA and CDR2 is SQIVND in the germline V gene (reference sequence). The length of the CDR3 is 13 residues.